These 11 T cell receptor beta chains were all obtained from the same sample, sequenced in a study of immune evolution from preneoplasia to lung adenocarcinoma. Libraries were prepared by immunoSEQ multiplex PCR; TCRdb keeps only in-frame clonotypes and omits some of them. Altogether around 13,000 clones are present, 75% to 85% being singletons, with the ten largest covering roughly 4.5%. The specimen sequenced was FFPE minimally invasive lung adenocarcinoma tissue. These TCRs come from a person aged 70 to 85 with lung adenocarcinoma.

This clone was detected a few times. CDR3 DNA: TGCGCCAGCAGCTTAACTAGCTACCCCTCCTACAATGAGCAGTTCTTC. Translating gives CASSLTSYPSYNEQFF. The V and J genes are TRBV4-1 and TRBJ2-1, with D possibly matching TRBD2 (6 bases). CDR1 is MGHRA, CDR2 YSYEKL, per germline. The V end lost 5 bases, the J end lost 0 bases, and 14 bases lay between the germline ends. The CDR3 length is 16 residues.

A note on this clone: The junction differs from germline at one of its ends, possibly a read error. The rearrangement uses TRBV19 and TRBJ1-2, with a tentative D call TRBD1 (6 bases). Germline V CDR1 and CDR2: LNHDA, SQIVND (reference sequence). The CDR3 consists of 15 residues. The DNA for the CDR3 is TGTGCCACTAGTATGGCCAGGGGTTCTAACTATGGCTACACCTTC. Translation: CATSMARGSNYGYTF.

The gene calls are TRBV7-2 and TRBJ2-7; D is possibly TRBD1 (6 bases). From germline, CDR1 is SGHTA and CDR2 FQGNSA. The CDR3 covers 15 residues. V lost 3 bases and J lost 0, with 12 bases in between. The DNA of the CDR3 is TGTGCCAGCAGCTTTACAGGGTTTTCCTCCTACGAGCAGTACTTC. Protein product: CASSFTGFSSYEQYF.

The rearrangement links TRBV29-1 to TRBJ2-2; 9 bases agree with TRBD1. There are 15 residues in the CDR3. Germline values: CDR1 SQVTM, CDR2 ANQGSEA. The V gene end was trimmed by 2 bases and the J gene end by 5 bases; junction bases not matched to a gene: 6. CDR3 loop: CSVEQQGAGTGELFF. The CDR3 nucleotides are TGCAGCGTTGAACAACAGGGGGCAGGGACCGGGGAGCTGTTTTTT.

The V gene is TRBV18, the J gene TRBJ2-5; the D is unclear. This CDR3 has 13 residues. Germline assignment: CDR1 KGHSH and CDR2 LQKENI. Trimming removed 2 bases from V and 4 bases from J, with 8 bases in between. The CDR3 nucleotides read TGTGCCAGCTCACCAACCATTGGAGAGACCCAGTACTTC. The encoded protein is CASSPTIGETQYF.

The gene calls are TRBV15 and TRBJ2-7; no firm D call. The germline V and J ends were trimmed by 1 base and 0 bases, with 7 bases remaining between them. This CDR3 has 14 amino acids. Germline loops: CDR1 LNHNV, CDR2 YYDKDF (reference sequence). In nucleotides, the CDR3 is TGTGCCACCAGCAGAGGAGGTTTCTCCTACGAGCAGTACTTC. Translation gives CATSRGGFSYEQYF. The full variable domain, completed using reference TRBV15 and TRBJ2-7, is DAMVIQNPRYQVTQFGKPVTLSCSQTLNHNVMYWYQQKSSQAPKLLFHYYDKDFNNEADTPDNFQSRRPNTSFCFLDIRSPGLGDTAMYLCATSRGGFSYEQYFGPGTRLTVT.

The chain employs TRBV21-1 and TRBJ2-3; TRBD1, the D gene given by the table, was not confirmed from the DNA. TRBV21-1 is deemed a pseudogene. The CDR3 has 18 residues. In nucleotides, the CDR3 is TGTGCCAGCAGCAAAGAGGTACTCGGGGGACAGGGGCCAGATACGCAGTATTTT. Its translation: CASSKEVLGGQGPDTQYF.

The rearrangement links TRBV2 to TRBJ1-2, with D unclear. Trimming took off 8 bases at V and 0 bases at J, with 16 bases between the two ends. Germline assignment: CDR1 SNHLY and CDR2 FYNNEI. The CDR3 spans 15 residues. CDR3 in DNA: TGTGCCAGCGAATACTCCGGGAGCCCTAACTATGGCTACACCTTC. The encoded protein is CASEYSGSPNYGYTF. Combining the CDR3 with reference TRBV2 and TRBJ1-2 gives the whole variable domain EPEVTQTPSHQVTQMGQEVILRCVPISNHLYFYWYRQILGQKVEFLVSFYNNEISEKSEIFDDQFSVERPDGSNFTLKIRSTKLEDSAMYFCASEYSGSPNYGYTFGSGTRLTVV.

The chain carries TRBV15 and TRBJ2-7, with D perhaps given as TRBD1 or TRBD2 (5 bases each). V was shortened by 6 bases and J by 1 base, with 16 bases between the two germline ends. The CDR3 has 15 residues. Germline V gene data show CDR1 as LNHNV and CDR2 as YYDKDF (reference sequence). The CDR3 reads CATRSGRGDSYEQYF. In DNA form, the CDR3 reads TGTGCCACCAGAAGCGGTAGGGGCGATTCCTACGAGCAGTACTTC.

The chain recombines TRBV6-1 with TRBJ2-7, with D unresolved. V was trimmed by 6 bases and J by 4 bases, leaving 10 bases between them. Germline loops: CDR1 MNHNS, CDR2 SASEGT. The CDR3 sequence is 12 residues long. CDR3 residues: CASSPQEYEQYF. CDR3 DNA: TGTGCCAGCAGCCCACAAGAGTACGAGCAGTACTTC.

This clone has only one observation. The chain couples TRBV9 to TRBJ2-1, with D possibly matching TRBD1 (5 bases). V lost 3 bases and J lost 2, with 15 bases in between. CDR1 is SGDLS and CDR2 is YYNGEE in the germline V gene. This CDR3 is built from 16 residues. CDR3 sequence: CASSGTTPTPYNEQFF. CDR3 DNA: TGTGCCAGCAGCGGGACAACCCCCACCCCCTACAATGAGCAGTTCTTC. Combining the CDR3 with reference TRBV9 and TRBJ2-1 gives the whole variable domain DSGVTQTPKHLITATGQRVTLRCSPRSGDLSVYWYQQSLDQGLQFLIQYYNGEERAKGNILERFSAQQFPDLHSELNLSSLELGDSALYFCASSGTTPTPYNEQFFGPGTRLTVL.